This TCR beta chain was sequenced for a study of blood T cell repertoires in COVID-19. Across the whole study: T cells, B-cell-depleted T cells, or PBMCs provided the cDNA or gDNA that served as material.

V lost 3 bases and J 0 bases, leaving 12 bases between the germline ends. Germline CDR1 and CDR2: SGHTS and YDEGEE. This CDR3 is built from 16 residues. Produced via immunoSEQ multiplex PCR; TCRdb's table is partial and in-frame only. The sample holds tens of thousands of clones, approximately 84% seen once. The chain joins TRBV5-8 to TRBJ1-4; a weak D match, TRBD1 (5 bases). Specimen: peripheral blood. This clonotype was sampled from a man at least 80 years old with COVID-19, enrolled during active disease. The CDR3 DNA sequence: TGTGCCAGCAGCTACGGGACTGCCTCAACTAATGAAAAACTGTTTTTT. Its protein product is CASSYGTASTNEKLFF.